The clone carrying this T cell receptor beta chain has more than one count but fewer than ten. What it binds is not known. CDR1 ENHRY and CDR2 SYGVKD come from the germline V gene. The CDR3 totals 19 residues. V gave up 3 bases and J gave up 4 bases, with 25 bases separating them. The data were obtained in a study of regulatory T cells in long-lasting Graves disease. Regarding time point: newly diagnosed GD, antithyroid drugs for less than 3 months. The TCR library used RNA extracted from PBMCs. Libraries of TCR beta came from iRepertoire HTBI primers plus Arm-PCR of CDR3 regions. TCRdb reprocessed the multiplex PCR reads with MiXCR, giving one entry per CDR3 protein. The data contain 350,000 to 500,000 distinct CDR3 sequences, about 15% of them singletons. Study conclusions and caveats: Relative to newly diagnosed Graves' patients, persistent ones had lower TCR diversity.

These data were also filed under a second study, of T cells in Graves' hyperthyroidism and ophthalmopathy.

The sample was peripheral blood mononuclear cells (PBMCs), taken at new diagnosis, from a patient treated with antithyroid drugs. J is TRBJ2-1 and V is TRBV10-3, with unresolved D. This clonotype originated in a woman aged 45-59 years with Graves disease. DNA of the CDR3: TGTGCCATCAGTGAAAGTTTGGGAATTGTGGAGAGAGCTTACAATGAGCAGTTCTTC. Residues: CAISESLGIVERAYNEQFF.